The 28 T cell receptor beta chains below come from one sample, sequenced in a study of blood T cells in healthy people across ages. Combining a sample-barcoded 5' primer with a J-beta primer mix, a second PCR ran for about 6 to 12 cycles. TCRdb passed the 5' RACE reads through MiXCR, listing each CDR3 protein once. Found here are 1.5 million to 2 million distinct CDR3 sequences, roughly a third of them singletons; the top ten hold approximately 10%. The sample was blood. These receptors were collected from a woman in her 30s in good health.

The chain is built from TRBV25-1 and TRBJ2-7; 8 positions agree with TRBD1. The CDR3 consists of 14 residues. V trimming: 3 bases; J trimming: 5 bases; junction bases outside the gene matches: 6. Looked up from germline, CDR1 is MGHDK and CDR2 is SYGVNS. The CDR3: CASSEFQGADEQYF. In nucleotides, the CDR3 is TGTGCCAGCAGTGAGTTTCAGGGGGCCGACGAGCAGTACTTC.

This clonotype was recorded a few times. The chain joins TRBV5-1 to TRBJ2-5; 10 nucleotides line up with TRBD1. TRBJ2-7 explains the end of the DNA better; the J call may be wrong. This CDR3 spans 14 amino acids. In germline, CDR1 is SGHRS, CDR2 YFSETQ. The CDR3 sequence is CASSTGQGQNEQYF. For the CDR3, the DNA is TGCGCCAGCAGCACGGGACAGGGGCAAAACGAGCAGTACTTC.

There are a few counts of this clonotype. V usage is TRBV27 and J usage is TRBJ2-7, with TRBD2 matching over 12 bases. The CDR3 runs to 16 residues. In germline, CDR1 is MNHEY, CDR2 SMNVEV (reference sequence). The junction had 6 bases not matched to a gene; V was cut back by 5 bases and J by 1 base. The CDR3 DNA is TGTGCCAGCAGTACTACCGGACTAGCGGGATCCTACGAGCAGTACTTC. This translates into CASSTTGLAGSYEQYF.

Notes on this clonotype: One junction end disagrees with the germline gene, perhaps due to a read error. The CDR3 spells CVTSRDHYQETQYF. The CDR3, as DNA: TGTGTCACCAGCAGAGATCATTACCAAGAGACCCAGTACTTC. The V and J genes are TRBV15 and TRBJ2-7; D not certain. Matching the DNA end better, TRBJ2-5 makes the J call doubtful. The CDR3 loop spans 14 amino acids. Germline CDR1 and CDR2: LNHNV and YYDKDF (reference sequence).

This clonotype was seen more than once but under ten times. The chain has TRBV28 and TRBJ2-7, with D maybe TRBD2 (5 bases). Per the germline V gene, CDR1 is MDHEN and CDR2 is SYDVKM. Trimming took off 8 bases at V and 1 base at J, with 18 bases between the two ends. CDR3 length: 15 amino acids. Written as DNA, the CDR3 is TGTGCCAGCTCGTTCCCGGCCGGCGGGTCCTACGAGCAGTACTTC. It translates to CASSFPAGGSYEQYF.

The CDR3 reads CASSRRQLDYGYTF. The CDR3 nucleotides are TGTGCCAGCAGTCGACGACAGCTGGACTATGGCTACACCTTC. The V and J genes are TRBV7-8 and TRBJ1-2, with D possibly being TRBD1 (5 bases). The CDR3 contains 14 residues. V was clipped by 6 bases and J by 3 bases, with 14 bases between them. CDR1 and CDR2 (germline): SGHVS, FQNEAQ.

The V call is TRBV19, the J call TRBJ2-2, with D unclear. Germline CDR1 is LNHDA and CDR2 is SQIVND (reference sequence). This CDR3 is 13 amino acids long. V lost 2 bases to trimming and J lost 6 bases, with 7 bases between them. The CDR3 sequence is CASSISAPGELFF. Written as DNA, the CDR3 is TGTGCCAGTAGTATATCAGCCCCCGGGGAGCTGTTTTTT.

The rearrangement uses TRBV6-2 or TRBV6-3 and TRBJ2-2; TRBD2 is a possible D gene (7 bases). Per the germline V gene, CDR1 is MNHEY and CDR2 is SVGEGT. This CDR3 region has 15 residues. V was pared by 1 base and J by 7 bases, with 13 bases between. The CDR3 is CASSYLGGPDGELFF. DNA for the CDR3: TGTGCCAGCAGTTACTTGGGGGGGCCGGACGGGGAGCTGTTTTTT.

About this clonotype itself: Germline and junction disagree at one end, which may indicate a read error. This sequence joins TRBV7-9 and TRBJ2-1; tentative D call: TRBD2 (5 bases). The CDR3 totals 17 residues. CDR1 and CDR2 (germline): SEHNR, FQNEAQ (reference sequence). The CDR3: CAGRPPGPGSSYNEQFF. In nucleotides, the CDR3 is TGTGCCGGCAGACCCCCTGGTCCGGGAAGCTCCTACAATGAGCAGTTCTTC.

The chain is built from TRBV12-3 or TRBV12-4 and TRBJ2-1; TRBD2 matches at 8 bases. With V trimmed by 7 bases and J by 0 bases, 11 bases remained unmatched. The CDR3 runs 17 residues. The CDR3 DNA reads as TGTGCCAGCATAGGGATAGCGGGGCCGACCTCCTACAATGAGCAGTTCTTC. Translating it yields CASIGIAGPTSYNEQFF.

This clonotype occurred many times. The DNA for the CDR3 is TGTGCCAGCAGTTTTGGCCCCGAGGGCACAGATACGCAGTATTTT. Translating it yields CASSFGPEGTDTQYF. V usage is TRBV12-3 or TRBV12-4 and J usage is TRBJ2-3; no reliable D call. V shed 3 bases and J shed 1 base, with 11 bases lying between them. This CDR3 spans 15 amino acids.

The V gene is TRBV15, the J gene TRBJ2-7; the match to TRBD1 covers 7 bases. The CDR3 contains 16 residues. Germline loops: CDR1 LNHNV, CDR2 YYDKDF (reference sequence). With V trimmed by 3 bases and J by 5 bases, 13 bases remained unmatched. The DNA of the CDR3 is TGTGCCACCAGCAGGCCCCTGACAGGGTGGGAGCACGAGCAGTACTTC. Translating it yields CATSRPLTGWEHEQYF.

This chain joins TRBV30 and TRBJ2-3; D uncertain. The CDR3 is made up of 13 amino acids. The ends were cut back, 2 bases at V and 0 bases at J, with 6 bases in the middle. CDR1 GTSNPN and CDR2 SVGIG come from the germline V gene (reference sequence). DNA for the CDR3: TGTGCCTGGAGTACGGGCAGCACAGATACGCAGTATTTT. Encoded protein: CAWSTGSTDTQYF.

As DNA, the CDR3 is TGTGCCAGCAGCGTAACAGGGTCCGCAGATACGCAGTATTTT. Protein: CASSVTGSADTQYF. The V gene is TRBV9, the J gene TRBJ2-3, with D perhaps TRBD1 (6 bases). CDR3 size: 14 residues. With 1 base removed from V and 4 bases from J, the gap between germline ends came to 10 bases. From germline, CDR1 is SGDLS and CDR2 YYNGEE. Supplemented by reference TRBV9 and TRBJ2-3, the full variable domain reads DSGVTQTPKHLITATGQRVTLRCSPRSGDLSVYWYQQSLDQGLQFLIQYYNGEERAKGNILERFSAQQFPDLHSELNLSSLELGDSALYFCASSVTGSADTQYFGPGTRLTVL.

This clonotype was counted between two and nine times. The CDR3 DNA is TGTGCCAGCAGTTTAGGAGCGGGGGGGCCATGGGATACGCAGTATTTT. Translated, it gives CASSLGAGGPWDTQYF. The chain employs TRBV12-3 or TRBV12-4 and TRBJ2-3; 10 bases align to TRBD2. Trimming cost V 1 base and J 6 bases; bases outside gene matches: 7. The CDR3 is made up of 16 amino acids.

The chain carries TRBV20-1 and TRBJ1-4; D possibly corresponds to TRBD1 (6 bases). CDR3 length: 15 amino acids. CDR1 is DFQATT and CDR2 is SNEGSKA in the germline V gene (reference sequence). V lost 3 bases, J lost 7 bases, and 18 bases lay in between. The CDR3 is CSARPSRDISEKLFF. CDR3 DNA: TGCAGTGCTAGGCCTTCCCGGGACATTAGTGAAAAACTGTTTTTT.

The V gene is TRBV7-9, the J gene TRBJ2-5; TRBD1 might be the D (5 bases). The CDR3 has 16 residues. The germline V gene has CDR1 SEHNR and CDR2 FQNEAQ (reference sequence). The germline V and J ends were trimmed by 4 bases and 5 bases, with 20 bases remaining between them. The DNA for the CDR3 is TGTGCCAGCAGCTCGGCGTCCTGGGGCAGGACGGAGACCCAGTACTTC. It translates to CASSSASWGRTETQYF.

The chain joins TRBV10-1 to TRBJ2-1; 7 bases are shared with TRBD2. V dropped 3 bases and J dropped 5; count of bases not matched to a gene: 4. The CDR3 has 14 amino acids. Germline V gene lookup returns CDR1 WNHNN and CDR2 SYGVQD (reference sequence). The CDR3 DNA reads as TGCGCCAGCAGTGATCGGCGGGGGAACAATGAGCAGTTCTTC. Encoded protein: CASSDRRGNNEQFF.

This clonotype was recorded many times. This chain connects TRBV7-3 to TRBJ2-5, with D unresolved. The CDR3 contains 13 residues. Trimming shortened V by 4 bases and J by 4 bases, and 10 bases separated the two germline ends. Germline assignment: CDR1 SGHTA and CDR2 FQGTGA. This CDR3 reads CASSSYPGETQYF. The CDR3 nucleotides read TGTGCCAGCAGCTCATACCCCGGAGAGACCCAGTACTTC.

A word on this clonotype: One junction end does not reproduce the germline sequence, and a read error may be involved. The rearrangement uses TRBV9 and TRBJ2-5; D may match TRBD1 or TRBD2 (5 bases each). CDR3 length: 15 amino acids. CDR1 SGDLS and CDR2 YYNGEE come from the germline V gene. CDR3 sequence: CASSVSWGSQKTQYF. The CDR3 DNA is TGTGCCAGCAGCGTATCGTGGGGGAGCCAAAAGACCCAGTACTTC.

A remark on this clonotype: This sequence may be a read error, since a much larger clone differs from it by one base. The rearrangement joins TRBV2 to TRBJ2-5; no clear D. This CDR3 has 11 amino acids. Germline V gene sequence: CDR1 SNHLY, CDR2 FYNNEI. In nucleotides, the CDR3 is TGTGCCAGCAGCGGGCAAGGGACCCAGTACTTC. Translated, it gives CASSGQGTQYF. Looking up the rest from reference TRBV2 and TRBJ2-5 gives the full variable domain: EPEVTQTPSHQVTQMGQEVILRCVPISNHLYFYWYRQILGQKVEFLVSFYNNEISEKSEIFDDQFSVERPDGSNFTLKIRSTKLEDSAMYFCASSGQGTQYFGPGTRLLVL.

Points on this clonotype: A single base separates this from a much larger clone, so it may be a read error. This chain connects TRBV29-1 to TRBJ2-5; D possibly corresponds to TRBD2 (7 bases). CDR1 and CDR2 from the germline V gene are SQVTM and ANQGSEA. The germline V and J ends were trimmed by 7 bases and 5 bases, with 20 bases remaining between them. This CDR3 has 14 amino acids. The CDR3 bases are TGCAGCGCCTCTGCGGGGGCCGGTTGGGAGACCCAGTACTTC. Translated, it gives CSASAGAGWETQYF.

This clonotype came up once. The chain combines TRBV2 with TRBJ1-4; D unresolved. The CDR3 contains 16 residues. Between the trimmed V and J ends, which lost 4 bases and 6 bases, there was a span of 18 bases. Per germline, CDR1 SNHLY and CDR2 FYNNEI. In DNA, the CDR3 is TGTGCCAGCAGTGCGTTAGGTCCGTCCCTAGATGAAAAACTGTTTTTT. Its translation is CASSALGPSLDEKLFF.

This clonotype was seen a handful of times. The genes are TRBV10-3 and TRBJ2-3, with 12 bases that match TRBD2. The J segment lost 4 bases and the V segment lost 10 bases, leaving 9 bases of the junction unmatched. This CDR3 spans 15 amino acids. Germline V gene sequence: CDR1 ENHRY, CDR2 SYGVKD. Here the CDR3 reads CATETSGGVADTQYF. DNA for the CDR3: TGTGCCACCGAGACTAGCGGGGGTGTTGCAGATACGCAGTATTTT.

This clonotype was counted between two and nine times. J is TRBJ2-1 and V is TRBV29-1, with TRBD1 matching 7 bases. CDR3 size: 12 residues. Per the germline V gene, CDR1 is SQVTM and CDR2 is ANQGSEA. Germline trimming cut 5 bases from V and 10 bases from J; bases unmatched to any gene: 8. This chain's CDR3 is CSVLRDREEQFF. DNA for the CDR3: TGCAGCGTTCTCCGGGACAGAGAGGAGCAGTTCTTC.

This clonotype has just a few counts. The chain combines TRBV9 with TRBJ1-1, with D unclear. Germline CDR1 SGDLS, CDR2 YYNGEE. The CDR3 runs to 12 residues. V gave up 4 bases and J gave up 6 bases, with 10 bases separating them. This CDR3 reads CASSPLGPEAFF. The CDR3 nucleotides are TGTGCCAGCAGCCCCTTAGGGCCTGAAGCTTTCTTT.

This rearrangement joins TRBV20-1 to TRBJ2-1, with D uncertain. V was trimmed by 3 bases and J by 7 bases, leaving 16 bases between them. CDR3 size: 14 residues. The germline V gene encodes CDR1 DFQATT and CDR2 SNEGSKA (reference sequence). The DNA for the CDR3 is TGCAGTGCTAGGGACGTGGCTTCAGCTAATGAGCAGTTCTTC. Its protein product is CSARDVASANEQFF.

With regard to this clonotype: A junction end diverges from the germline sequence, so it may reflect a read error. The chain combines TRBV6-5 with TRBJ2-1; tentative D call: TRBD2 (6 bases). Germline V CDR1 and CDR2: MNHEY, SVGAGI. CDR3 length: 14 amino acids. CDR3 bases: TGTGCCAGTAGAAAATTAATGGGACTCAATGGGCAGTTCTTC. It encodes CASRKLMGLNGQFF.